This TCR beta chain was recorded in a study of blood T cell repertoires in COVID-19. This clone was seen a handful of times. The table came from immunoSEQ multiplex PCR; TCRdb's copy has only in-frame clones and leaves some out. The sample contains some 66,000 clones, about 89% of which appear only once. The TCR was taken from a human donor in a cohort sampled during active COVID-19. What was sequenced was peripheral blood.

The CDR3 reads CASRGPGDSNSNQPQHF. The CDR3 coding sequence is TGTGCCAGCAGAGGCCCAGGTGACAGTAATAGCAATCAGCCCCAGCATTTT. V is TRBV5-8 and J is TRBJ1-5; TRBD1 is a possible D gene (5 bases). Germline values: CDR1 SGHTS, CDR2 YDEGEE. The V end was cut by 5 bases, the J end by 0 bases, with 18 bases between. This CDR3 has 17 amino acids. Supplemented by reference TRBV5-8 and TRBJ1-5, the full variable domain reads EAGVTQSPTHLIKTRGQQATLRCSPISGHTSVYWYQQALGLGLQFLLWYDEGEERNRGNFPPRFSGRQFPNYSSELNVNALELEDSALYLCASRGPGDSNSNQPQHFGDGTRLSIL.